The 15 T cell receptor beta chains given below trace back to one sample, sequenced in a study of early T cells in non-severe SARS-CoV-2 infection. One entry per CDR3 protein results from TCRdb running MiXCR on the 5' RACE reads. Of 85,000 to 100,000 distinct CDR3 sequences in the sample, about 10% were seen once. Sequenced material: whole blood, taken at baseline. These receptors came from an adult who was a healthcare worker with PCR-confirmed SARS-CoV-2 infection or an uninfected control (not recorded which).

Details on this clonotype: A much larger clone lies a single base off, so this may be a read error. This rearrangement joins TRBV5-6 to TRBJ2-2; the D is unclear. Per the germline V gene, CDR1 is SGHDT and CDR2 is YYEEEE. Between the trimmed V and J ends, which lost 2 bases and 6 bases, there was a span of 5 bases. CDR3 length equals 12 residues. This chain's CDR3 is CASSFGAGELFF. CDR3 bases: TGTGCCAGCAGCTTTGGGGCCGGGGAGCTGTTTTTT.

In this sample, this clonotype turned up a few times. This sequence joins TRBV5-5 and TRBJ2-1; 9 nucleotides line up with TRBD2. V lost 1 base to trimming and J lost 8 bases; unmatched junction nucleotides: 4. This CDR3 spans 14 amino acids. The germline V gene has CDR1 SGHKS and CDR2 YYEKEE (reference sequence). The CDR3 DNA reads TGTGCCAGCAGCTTGTCTGCGGGAGGGTATGAGCAGTTCTTC. Its protein is CASSLSAGGYEQFF.

This clonotype was found many times. This chain connects TRBV12-5 to TRBJ2-7, with no clear D. With 8 bases removed from V and 4 bases from J, the gap between germline ends came to 9 bases. Germline loops: CDR1 LGHNT, CDR2 FRNRAP. This CDR3 spans 11 amino acids. The CDR3 reads CASSDQYEQYF. CDR3 in DNA: TGTGCTAGTTCGGACCAATACGAGCAGTACTTC. The full variable domain, in which reference TRBV12-5 and TRBJ2-7 provide the parts outside the CDR3, is DARVTQTPRHKVTEMGQEVTMRCQPILGHNTVFWYRQTMMQGLELLAYFRNRAPLDDSGMPKDRFSAEMPDATLATLKIQPSEPRDSAVYFCASSDQYEQYFGPGTRLTVT.

This sequence joins TRBV7-2 and TRBJ2-6; D not resolved. The CDR3 totals 13 residues. Germline assignment: CDR1 SGHTA and CDR2 FQGNSA. V dropped 4 bases and J dropped 9 bases, with 10 bases sitting between them. The CDR3 region has the DNA TGTGCCAGCAGCTCCCCCCCAAGCAACGTCCTGACTTTC. Translated: CASSSPPSNVLTF. Full variable domain (rest looked up from reference TRBV7-2 and TRBJ2-6): GAGVSQSPSNKVTEKGKDVELRCDPISGHTALYWYRQSLGQGLEFLIYFQGNSAPDKSGLPSDRFSAERTGGSVSTLTIQRTQQEDSAVYLCASSSPPSNVLTFGAGSRLTVL.

This clonotype has a handful of counts. CDR3: CASSYSRGEQYF. DNA for the CDR3: TGTGCCAGCAGTTACTCTAGGGGCGAGCAGTACTTC. The chain recombines TRBV6-5 with TRBJ2-7; D is perhaps TRBD1 (5 bases). Trimming took off 0 bases at V and 6 bases at J, with 6 bases between the two ends. The CDR3 contains 12 residues. Germline values: CDR1 MNHEY, CDR2 SVGAGI.

The J gene is TRBJ2-7, the V gene TRBV9, with D possibly matching TRBD1 (7 bases). Between the trimmed V and J ends, which lost 2 bases and 0 bases, there was a span of 9 bases. The CDR3 is 14 residues long. CDR1 and CDR2 (germline): SGDLS, YYNGEE. The CDR3 protein is CASSVRGDSYEQYF. The CDR3 nucleotides are TGTGCCAGCAGCGTCAGGGGGGACTCCTACGAGCAGTACTTC.

V is TRBV28 and J is TRBJ1-5, with D unresolved. V shed 10 bases and J shed 4 bases, with 11 bases lying between them. CDR1 is MDHEN and CDR2 is SYDVKM in the germline V gene. CDR3 size: 12 residues. CDR3 loop: CATLTGNQPQHF. The CDR3 DNA is TGTGCCACCCTGACGGGAAATCAGCCCCAGCATTTT.

This clonotype has a handful of counts. The chain carries TRBV28 and TRBJ2-2, with D hard to call. CDR1 MDHEN and CDR2 SYDVKM come from the germline V gene. This CDR3 contains 14 residues. V lost 1 base and J 2 bases, leaving 5 bases between the germline ends. CDR3: CASSLYGNTGELFF. As DNA, the CDR3 is TGTGCCAGCAGTTTATATGGTAACACCGGGGAGCTGTTTTTT.

This clonotype came up many times. This chain links TRBV20-1 with TRBJ1-1, with D possibly TRBD1 on 5 matching bases. The V end lost 6 bases, the J end lost 3 bases, and 14 bases lay between the germline ends. Germline V gene data show CDR1 as DFQATT and CDR2 as SNEGSKA (reference sequence). The CDR3 consists of 13 residues. CDR3 nucleotide sequence: TGCAGTGCCATAAAACAGGTTGACACTGAAGCTTTCTTT. Residues: CSAIKQVDTEAFF.

This chain uses TRBV7-9 with TRBJ1-1, with D unclear. Germline CDR1 is SEHNR and CDR2 is FQNEAQ (reference sequence). This CDR3 region has 13 residues. The V and J ends lost 3 bases and 11 bases respectively, with 16 bases between them. The CDR3 DNA is TGTGCCAGCAGCTTTAAACGGGAAACGAATGCTTTCTTT. Protein product: CASSFKRETNAFF.

This clonotype has only a few counts. The J gene is TRBJ2-3, the V gene TRBV2; D is ambiguous. Germline V CDR1 and CDR2: SNHLY, FYNNEI. The CDR3 extends over 12 amino acids. V dropped 4 bases and J dropped 4 bases, with 6 bases sitting between them. The CDR3 region has the DNA TGTGCCAGCAGTGTTGGTCCAGATACGCAGTATTTT. Amino acid sequence: CASSVGPDTQYF.

In its sample, this clonotype was seen a few times. The J gene is TRBJ1-4, the V gene TRBV18, with D possibly being TRBD1 (5 bases). CDR1 is KGHSH and CDR2 is LQKENI in the germline V gene. CDR3 length: 15 amino acids. The germline V and J ends were trimmed by 0 bases and 6 bases, with 11 bases remaining between them. The CDR3 is CASSPPAGLDEKLFF. As DNA, the CDR3 is TGTGCCAGCTCACCACCTGCAGGGCTGGATGAAAAACTGTTTTTT.

The gene calls are TRBV19 and TRBJ2-2, with TRBD2 matching 10 bases. V shed 9 bases and J 4 bases; nucleotides not matched to a gene: 8. CDR3 length: 15 amino acids. Germline CDR1 and CDR2: LNHDA and SQIVND (reference sequence). The CDR3 reads CASTPLAGSTGELFF. CDR3 DNA sequence: TGTGCCAGCACCCCACTAGCGGGATCCACCGGGGAGCTGTTTTTT.

The chain recombines TRBV4-1 with TRBJ1-5; no definite D call. The CDR3 totals 14 residues. CDR1 and CDR2 (germline): MGHRA, YSYEKL. V was pared by 2 bases and J by 0 bases, with 5 bases between. CDR3 in amino acids: CASSQTTSNQPQHF. CDR3 DNA: TGCGCCAGCAGCCAAACAACTAGCAATCAGCCCCAGCATTTT.

This chain uses TRBV5-5 with TRBJ1-2; D uncertain. The CDR3 is 14 amino acids. Trimming cost V 0 bases and J 0 bases, with 6 bases left between them. Per the germline V gene, CDR1 is SGHKS and CDR2 is YYEKEE (reference sequence). For the CDR3, the DNA is TGTGCCAGCAGCTTGGCCATCGCTAACTATGGCTACACCTTC. It translates to CASSLAIANYGYTF.